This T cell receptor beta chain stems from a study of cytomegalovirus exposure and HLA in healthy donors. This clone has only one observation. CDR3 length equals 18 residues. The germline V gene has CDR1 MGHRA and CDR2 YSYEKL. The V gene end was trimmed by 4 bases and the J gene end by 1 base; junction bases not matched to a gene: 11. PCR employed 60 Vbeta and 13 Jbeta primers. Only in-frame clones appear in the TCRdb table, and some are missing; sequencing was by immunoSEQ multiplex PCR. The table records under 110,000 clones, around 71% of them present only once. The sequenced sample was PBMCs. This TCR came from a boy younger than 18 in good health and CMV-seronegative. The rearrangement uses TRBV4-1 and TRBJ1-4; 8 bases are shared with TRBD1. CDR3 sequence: CASSRYGGRGQTNEKLFF. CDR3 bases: TGCGCCAGCAGCCGCTATGGCGGCAGGGGGCAAACTAATGAAAAACTGTTTTTT.